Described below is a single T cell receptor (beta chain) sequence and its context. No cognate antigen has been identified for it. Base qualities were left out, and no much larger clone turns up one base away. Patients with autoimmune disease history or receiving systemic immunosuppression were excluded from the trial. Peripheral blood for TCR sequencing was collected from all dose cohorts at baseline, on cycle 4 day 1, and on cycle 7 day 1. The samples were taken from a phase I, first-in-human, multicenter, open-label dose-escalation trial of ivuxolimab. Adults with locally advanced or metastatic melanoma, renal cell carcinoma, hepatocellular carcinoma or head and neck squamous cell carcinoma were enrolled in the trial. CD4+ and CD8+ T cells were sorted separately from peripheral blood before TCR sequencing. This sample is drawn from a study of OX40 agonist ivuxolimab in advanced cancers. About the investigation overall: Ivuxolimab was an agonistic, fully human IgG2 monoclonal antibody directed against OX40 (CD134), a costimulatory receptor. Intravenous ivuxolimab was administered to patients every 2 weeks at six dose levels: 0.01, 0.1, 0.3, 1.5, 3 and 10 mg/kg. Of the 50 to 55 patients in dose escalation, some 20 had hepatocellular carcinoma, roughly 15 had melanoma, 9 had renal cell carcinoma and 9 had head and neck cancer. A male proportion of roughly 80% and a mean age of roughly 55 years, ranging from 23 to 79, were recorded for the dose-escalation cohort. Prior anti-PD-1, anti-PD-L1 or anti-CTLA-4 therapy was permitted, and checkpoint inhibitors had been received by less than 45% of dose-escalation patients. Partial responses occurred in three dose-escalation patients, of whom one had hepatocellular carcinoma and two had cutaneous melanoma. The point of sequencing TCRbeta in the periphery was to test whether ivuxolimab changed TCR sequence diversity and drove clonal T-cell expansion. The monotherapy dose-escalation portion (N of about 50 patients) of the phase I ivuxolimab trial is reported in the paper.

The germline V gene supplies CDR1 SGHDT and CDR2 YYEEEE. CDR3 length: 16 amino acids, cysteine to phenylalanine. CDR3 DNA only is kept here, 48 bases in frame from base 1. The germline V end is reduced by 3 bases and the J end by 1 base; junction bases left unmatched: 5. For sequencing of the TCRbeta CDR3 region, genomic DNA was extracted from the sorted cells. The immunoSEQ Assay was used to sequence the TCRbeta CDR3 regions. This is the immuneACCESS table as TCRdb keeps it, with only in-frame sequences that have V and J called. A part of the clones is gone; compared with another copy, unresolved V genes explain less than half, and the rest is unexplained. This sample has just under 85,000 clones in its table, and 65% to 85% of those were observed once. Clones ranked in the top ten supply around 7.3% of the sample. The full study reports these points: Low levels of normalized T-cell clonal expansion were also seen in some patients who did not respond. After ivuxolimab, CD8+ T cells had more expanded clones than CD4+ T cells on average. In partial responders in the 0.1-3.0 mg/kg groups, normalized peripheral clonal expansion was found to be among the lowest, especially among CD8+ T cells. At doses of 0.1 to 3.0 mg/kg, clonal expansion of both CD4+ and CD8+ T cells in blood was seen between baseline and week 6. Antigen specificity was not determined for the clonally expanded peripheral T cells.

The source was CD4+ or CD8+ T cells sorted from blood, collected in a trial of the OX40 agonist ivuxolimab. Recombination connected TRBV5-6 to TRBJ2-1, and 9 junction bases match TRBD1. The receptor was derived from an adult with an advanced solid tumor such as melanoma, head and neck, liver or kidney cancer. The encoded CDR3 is CASSWGQGWSYNEQFF. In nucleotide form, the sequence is TGTGCCAGCAGCTGGGGACAGGGTTGGTCCTACAATGAGCAGTTCTTC.